The 2 T cell receptor beta chains below come from one sample, sequenced in a study of blood T cells in healthy people across ages. For the second PCR, which ran for 7 to 11 cycles, a sample-barcoded 5' primer and a J-beta primer mix were used. A single record per CDR3 protein comes from TCRdb applying MiXCR to the 5' RACE reads. This table has around 2 million distinct CDR3 sequences, about 39% appearing once. The specimen sequenced was blood. These receptors were taken from a human donor in good health.

A few counts support this clonotype. This chain connects TRBV7-2 to TRBJ1-2; 9 nucleotides match TRBD1. CDR3 length equals 15 residues. Germline assignment: CDR1 SGHTA and CDR2 FQGNSA. Germline trimming cut 5 bases from V and 4 bases from J; bases unmatched to any gene: 8. The chain's CDR3 is CASSQGQGAAYGYTF. The CDR3 nucleotides are TGTGCCAGCAGCCAGGGACAGGGTGCCGCCTATGGCTACACCTTC.

This clonotype came up a few times. The chain uses TRBV4-1 and TRBJ2-1; TRBD2 aligns across 7 bases. Germline V CDR1 and CDR2: MGHRA, YSYEKL. V was pared by 2 bases and J by 8 bases, with 18 bases of the junction left unmatched. The CDR3 runs 18 residues. The DNA of the CDR3 is TGCGCCAGCAGCCAACAACGCGCGAGGGGAGGGTTTAGTGATGAGCAGTTCTTC. It encodes CASSQQRARGGFSDEQFF.